The clone carrying this TCR beta chain was counted a single time. Its specificity is unknown. This record belongs to a study of graft-versus-host responses after intestinal transplantation. Per germline, CDR1 LGHNA and CDR2 YNFKEQ. V was pared by 1 base and J by 4 bases, with 13 bases between. CDR3 length: 15 amino acids. Only in-frame clones appear in the TCRdb table, and some are missing; sequencing was by immunoSEQ multiplex PCR. The repertoire holds some 82,000 clones, with roughly 84% as singletons. J is TRBJ1-1 and V is TRBV4-2, with D perhaps TRBD1 (5 bases). This material consisted of unstimulated CD8+ T cells sorted from spleen or lymph node cells, taken before transplant. This receptor was identified in a human donor who was the organ donor for an intestinal transplant. The CDR3 is CASSQVPVRGTEAFF. The CDR3 coding sequence is TGTGCCAGCAGCCAAGTCCCGGTTAGGGGCACTGAAGCTTTCTTT.